The sequence of this T cell receptor (beta chain) was determined in a study of T cells in Graves' hyperthyroidism and ophthalmopathy. This CDR3 region has 15 residues. V was trimmed by 4 bases and J by 9 bases, leaving 22 bases between them. Germline V gives CDR1 SNHLY, CDR2 FYNNEI. Amplification of TCR beta CDR3 regions used RNA as the template. During a first-round RT-PCR of the TCR CDR3, the HTBI primer set was used. In TCRdb, the multiplex PCR reads were re-called with MiXCR into one record per CDR3 protein. The sample has about 96,000 distinct CDR3 sequences, about half seen once. This sequence was found in a woman aged 40 to 55 with Graves' hyperthyroidism. The chain employs TRBV2 and TRBJ2-7, with D perhaps given as TRBD1 or TRBD2 (5 bases each). Sequences were obtained from blood. This CDR3 is CASSVSAEGRFGQYF. CDR3 sequence (DNA): TGTGCCAGCAGTGTCTCTGCAGAGGGGCGCTTCGGGCAGTACTTC.